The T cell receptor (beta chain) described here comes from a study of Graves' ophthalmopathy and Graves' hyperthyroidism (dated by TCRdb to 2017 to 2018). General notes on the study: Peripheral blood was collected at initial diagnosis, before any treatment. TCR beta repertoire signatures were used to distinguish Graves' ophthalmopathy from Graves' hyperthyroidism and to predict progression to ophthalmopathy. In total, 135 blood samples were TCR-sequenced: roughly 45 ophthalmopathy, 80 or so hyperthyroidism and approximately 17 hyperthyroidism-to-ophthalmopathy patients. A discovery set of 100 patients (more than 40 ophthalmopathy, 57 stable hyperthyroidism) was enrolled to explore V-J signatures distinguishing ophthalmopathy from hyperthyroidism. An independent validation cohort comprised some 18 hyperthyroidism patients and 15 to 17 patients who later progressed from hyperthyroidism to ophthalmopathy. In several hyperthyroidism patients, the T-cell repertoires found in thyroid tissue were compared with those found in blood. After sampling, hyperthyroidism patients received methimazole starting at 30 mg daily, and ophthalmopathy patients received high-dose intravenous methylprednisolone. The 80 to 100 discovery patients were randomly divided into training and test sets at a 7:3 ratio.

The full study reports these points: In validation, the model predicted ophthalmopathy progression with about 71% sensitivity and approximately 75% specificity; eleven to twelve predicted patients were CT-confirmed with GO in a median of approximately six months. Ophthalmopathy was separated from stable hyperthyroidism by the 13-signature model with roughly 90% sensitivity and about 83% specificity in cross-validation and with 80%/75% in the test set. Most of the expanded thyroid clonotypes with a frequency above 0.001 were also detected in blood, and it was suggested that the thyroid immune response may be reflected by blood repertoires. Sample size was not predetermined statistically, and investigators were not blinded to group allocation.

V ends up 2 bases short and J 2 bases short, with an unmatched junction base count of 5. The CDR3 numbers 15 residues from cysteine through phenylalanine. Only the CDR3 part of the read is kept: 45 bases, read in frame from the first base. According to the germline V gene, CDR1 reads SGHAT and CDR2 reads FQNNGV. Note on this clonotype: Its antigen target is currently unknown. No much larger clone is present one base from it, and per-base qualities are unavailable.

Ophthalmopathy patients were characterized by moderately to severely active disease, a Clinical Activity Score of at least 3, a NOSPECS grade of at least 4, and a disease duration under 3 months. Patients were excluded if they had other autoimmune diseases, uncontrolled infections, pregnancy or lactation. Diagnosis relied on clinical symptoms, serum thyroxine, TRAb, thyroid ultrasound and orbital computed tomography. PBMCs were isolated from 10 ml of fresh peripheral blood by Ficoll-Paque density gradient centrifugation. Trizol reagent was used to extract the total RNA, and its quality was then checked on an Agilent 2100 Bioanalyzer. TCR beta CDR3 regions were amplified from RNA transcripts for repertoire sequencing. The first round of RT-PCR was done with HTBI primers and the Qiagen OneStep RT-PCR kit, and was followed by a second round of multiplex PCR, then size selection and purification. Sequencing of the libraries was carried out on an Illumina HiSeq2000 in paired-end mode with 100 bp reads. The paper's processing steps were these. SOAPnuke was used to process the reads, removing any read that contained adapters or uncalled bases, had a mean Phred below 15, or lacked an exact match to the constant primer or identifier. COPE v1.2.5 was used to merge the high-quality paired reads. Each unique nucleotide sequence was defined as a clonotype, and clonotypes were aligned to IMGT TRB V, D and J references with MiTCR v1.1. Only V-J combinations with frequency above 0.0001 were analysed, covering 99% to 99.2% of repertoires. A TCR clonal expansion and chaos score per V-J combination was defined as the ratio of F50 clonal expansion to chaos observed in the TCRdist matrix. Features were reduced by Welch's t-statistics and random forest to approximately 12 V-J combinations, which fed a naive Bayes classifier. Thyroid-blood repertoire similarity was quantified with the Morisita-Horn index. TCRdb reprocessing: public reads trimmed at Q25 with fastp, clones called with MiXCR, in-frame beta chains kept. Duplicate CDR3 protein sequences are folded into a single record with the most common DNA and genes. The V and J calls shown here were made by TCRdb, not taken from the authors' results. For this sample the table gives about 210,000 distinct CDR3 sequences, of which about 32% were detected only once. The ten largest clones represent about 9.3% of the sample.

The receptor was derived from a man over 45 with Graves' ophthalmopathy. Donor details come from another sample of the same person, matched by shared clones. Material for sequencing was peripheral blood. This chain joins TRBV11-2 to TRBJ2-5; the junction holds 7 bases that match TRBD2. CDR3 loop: CASSLLGSGQETQYF. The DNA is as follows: TGTGCCAGCAGCTTATTGGGTAGCGGGCAAGAGACCCAGTACTTC.